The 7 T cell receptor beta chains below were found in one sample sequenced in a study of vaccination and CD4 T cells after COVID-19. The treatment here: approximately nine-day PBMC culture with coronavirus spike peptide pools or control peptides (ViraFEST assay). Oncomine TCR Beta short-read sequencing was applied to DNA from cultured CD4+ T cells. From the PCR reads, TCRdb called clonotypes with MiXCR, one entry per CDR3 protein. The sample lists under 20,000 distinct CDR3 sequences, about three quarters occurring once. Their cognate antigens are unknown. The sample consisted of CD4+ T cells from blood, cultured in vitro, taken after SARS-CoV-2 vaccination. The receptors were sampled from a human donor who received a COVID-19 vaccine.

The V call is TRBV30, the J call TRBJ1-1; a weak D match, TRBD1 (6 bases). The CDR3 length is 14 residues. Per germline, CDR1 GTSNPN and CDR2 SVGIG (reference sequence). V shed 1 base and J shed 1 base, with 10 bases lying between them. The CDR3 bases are TGTGCCTGGAGTGCCGGACAGTCGAACACTGAAGCTTTCTTT. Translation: CAWSAGQSNTEAFF.

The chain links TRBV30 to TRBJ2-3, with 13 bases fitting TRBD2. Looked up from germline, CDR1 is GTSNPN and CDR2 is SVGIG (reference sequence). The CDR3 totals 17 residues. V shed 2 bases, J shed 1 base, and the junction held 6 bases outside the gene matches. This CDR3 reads CAWSYGTSGEGTDTQYF. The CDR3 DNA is TGTGCCTGGAGTTACGGGACTAGCGGGGAAGGCACAGATACGCAGTATTTT.

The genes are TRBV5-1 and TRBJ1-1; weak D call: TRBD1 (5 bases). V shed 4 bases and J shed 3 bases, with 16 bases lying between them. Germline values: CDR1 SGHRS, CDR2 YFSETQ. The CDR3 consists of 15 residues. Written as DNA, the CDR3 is TGCGCCAGCAGCAAGGCCCCCAGGGAGGACACTGAAGCTTTCTTT. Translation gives CASSKAPREDTEAFF.

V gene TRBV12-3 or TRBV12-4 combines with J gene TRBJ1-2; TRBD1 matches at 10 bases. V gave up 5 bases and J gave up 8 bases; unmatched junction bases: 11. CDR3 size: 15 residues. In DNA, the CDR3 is TGTGCCAGCAGTAGGGGACAGGGGATATCGGGGGGCTACACCTTC. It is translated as CASSRGQGISGGYTF.

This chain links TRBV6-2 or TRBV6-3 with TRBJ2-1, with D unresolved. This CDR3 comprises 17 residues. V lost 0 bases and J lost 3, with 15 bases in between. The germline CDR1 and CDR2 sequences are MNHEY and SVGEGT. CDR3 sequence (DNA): TGTGCCAGCAGTTACTCGATCGGCGACTTAAACTACAATGAGCAGTTCTTC. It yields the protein CASSYSIGDLNYNEQFF.

The CDR3 reads CASSPDGNYNSPLHF. DNA of the CDR3: TGTGCCAGCAGTCCGGACGGCAACTATAATTCACCCCTCCACTTT. This chain connects TRBV5-4 to TRBJ1-6, with D unclear. Trimming took 5 bases from V and 3 from J, leaving 12 bases between them. The CDR3 loop spans 15 amino acids. The germline CDR1 and CDR2 sequences are SGHNT and YYREEE (reference sequence).

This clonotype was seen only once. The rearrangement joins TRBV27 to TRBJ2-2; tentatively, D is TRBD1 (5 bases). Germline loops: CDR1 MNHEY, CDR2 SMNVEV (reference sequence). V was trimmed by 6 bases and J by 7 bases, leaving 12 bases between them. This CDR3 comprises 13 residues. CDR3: CASSDQGIGELFF. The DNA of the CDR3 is TGTGCCAGCAGCGACCAGGGAATCGGGGAGCTGTTTTTT.